This T cell receptor beta chain is drawn from a study of T cell changes during pregnancy in multiple sclerosis. The trim removed 3 bases at V and 0 bases at J, leaving 10 bases unmatched. The CDR3 has 18 amino acids. The germline V gene has CDR1 SGHDT and CDR2 YYEEEE. Assay: immunoSEQ multiplex PCR; the TCRdb copy retains only in-frame clones and omits some. The data hold more than 50,000 clones, with approximately 94% observed a single time. The gene calls are TRBV5-6 and TRBJ2-1, with 9 bases identical to TRBD2. This specimen consisted of CD8+ T cells from peripheral blood mononuclear cells, obtained after pregnancy. The TCR originated in a female donor with multiple sclerosis, enrolled in a pregnancy study. The CDR3 loop is CASSSLYLAGISYNEQFF. Written as DNA, the CDR3 is TGTGCCAGCAGCTCCTTATACCTAGCGGGGATCTCCTACAATGAGCAGTTCTTC.